One and the same sample provided the 32 T cell receptor beta chains below, sequenced in a study of metastatic and nonmetastatic thyroid tumors. There were no patients who had received any treatment before thyroid surgery. TCRdb reanalyzed the PCR reads with MiXCR. The sample lists roughly 98,000 clones, more than 12% seen once, with roughly 3.6% in the top ten. The sample consisted of blood. These receptors originate from a female donor with papillary thyroid cancer or a benign thyroid nodule (not recorded which). Some clones in this sample may be carry-over from other donors' samples.

In the case of this clone: This clone may be a read error of a much larger clone one base away. This chain connects TRBV9 to TRBJ2-1, with 10 bases fitting TRBD2. This CDR3 spans 15 amino acids. In germline, CDR1 is SGDLS, CDR2 YYNGEE. In DNA form, the CDR3 reads TGTGCCAGCATCGTAGGAACTAGCGGGAAAGATGAGCAGTTCTTC. Translation gives CASIVGTSGKDEQFF.

As for this clone: At one boundary the junction diverges from the germline segment, which might be a read error. The V gene is TRBV5-1, the J gene TRBJ1-2; 7 bases line up with TRBD1. There are 12 residues in the CDR3. Germline V gene data show CDR1 as SGHRS and CDR2 as YFSETQ. The CDR3 nucleotides are TGCGACAGCAGCTCAGGGGGACATGGCTACACCTTC. Residues: CDSSSGGHGYTF.

The table lists this clone with many counts. The genes are TRBV11-1 and TRBJ2-3, with D perhaps matching TRBD2 (5 bases). The V and J ends lost 1 base and 6 bases respectively, with 14 bases between them. Germline V gene data show CDR1 as SGHAT and CDR2 as FQDESV (reference sequence). This CDR3 region has 15 residues. CDR3 DNA: TGTGCCAGCAGCTTAGTTAGGATGGGCGGGGATACGCAGTATTTT. Amino acid sequence: CASSLVRMGGDTQYF. The full variable domain, rest sourced from reference TRBV11-1 and TRBJ2-3, is EAEVAQSPRYKITEKSQAVAFWCDPISGHATLYWYRQILGQGPELLVQFQDESVVDDSQLPKDRFSAERLKGVDSTLKIQPAELGDSAMYLCASSLVRMGGDTQYFGPGTRLTVL.

The rearrangement joins TRBV3-1 to TRBJ2-5; D possibly corresponds to TRBD2 (5 bases). This CDR3 region has 12 residues. The V and J ends lost 9 bases and 1 base respectively, with 9 bases between them. The germline V gene has CDR1 LGHDT and CDR2 YNNKEL (reference sequence). The CDR3 nucleotides are TGTGCCAGTGGACTGGGCCAAGAGACCCAGTACTTC. Translating it yields CASGLGQETQYF.

This clone has ten or more counts. The CDR3 sequence is CASSPGLAATGELFF. CDR3 nucleotide sequence: TGTGCCAGTAGTCCCGGACTAGCGGCTACCGGGGAGCTGTTTTTT. The chain employs TRBV19 and TRBJ2-2, with 10 bases lining up with TRBD2. V was clipped by 5 bases and J by 5 bases; unmatched bases: 5. The CDR3 contains 15 residues. The V gene's germline CDR1 is LNHDA and CDR2 SQIVND (reference sequence).

This clone was seen a few times. The genes are TRBV5-6 and TRBJ1-5; D is perhaps TRBD1 (5 bases). Trimming removed 4 bases at V and 4 bases at J, with 15 bases between. There are 15 residues in the CDR3. Germline V gives CDR1 SGHDT, CDR2 YYEEEE. The CDR3 bases are TGTGCCAGCAGCCGCTGGGACGGAATAAATCAGCCCCAGCATTTT. Protein product: CASSRWDGINQPQHF. The variable domain in full, with the rest retrieved from reference TRBV5-6 and TRBJ1-5, is DAGVTQSPTHLIKTRGQQVTLRCSPKSGHDTVSWYQQALGQGPQFIFQYYEEEERQRGNFPDRFSGHQFPNYSSELNVNALLLGDSALYLCASSRWDGINQPQHFGDGTRLSIL.

This clone appeared many times. CDR3 amino acids: CASSLGLMYEQYF. The CDR3 DNA reads as TGTGCCAGCAGTTTGGGTCTAATGTACGAGCAGTACTTC. J is TRBJ2-7 and V is TRBV28; D call uncertain. The CDR3 runs 13 residues. From germline, CDR1 is MDHEN and CDR2 SYDVKM. Trimming took off 3 bases at V and 4 bases at J, with 10 bases between the two ends.

This clone was seen repeatedly, ten times or more. V and J are TRBV6-1 and TRBJ1-5; TRBD1 might be the D (5 bases). The CDR3 totals 12 residues. The germline V gene encodes CDR1 MNHNS and CDR2 SASEGT. V was shortened by 7 bases and J by 7 bases, with 11 bases between the two germline ends. The CDR3 region is CASTAGDQPQHF. Here the CDR3 DNA reads TGTGCCAGCACCGCGGGGGACCAGCCCCAGCATTTT.

This clone was observed at least ten times. J is TRBJ1-2 and V is TRBV6-1, with a possible D match to TRBD1 (5 bases). Trimming stripped 10 bases from V and 5 bases from J, with 14 bases between. This CDR3 is built from 12 residues. The germline V gene has CDR1 MNHNS and CDR2 SASEGT. CDR3 residues: CATRRDSYGYTF. For the CDR3, the DNA is TGTGCCACTCGACGGGACTCGTATGGCTACACCTTC.

As concerns this clone: A read error may be the cause here, since a much bigger clone is one base away. V usage is TRBV9 and J usage is TRBJ2-3; D may be TRBD2 (8 bases). CDR1 is SGDLS and CDR2 is YYNGEE in the germline V gene. The CDR3 length is 17 residues. CDR3 loop: CASSLRQGRTSTYTQYF. The CDR3 DNA reads as TGTGCCAGCAGCTTAAGACAGGGTAGGACTAGCACATATACGCAGTATTTT. The full variable domain, rest sourced from reference TRBV9 and TRBJ2-3, is DSGVTQTPKHLITATGQRVTLRCSPRSGDLSVYWYQQSLDQGLQFLIQYYNGEERAKGNILERFSAQQFPDLHSELNLSSLELGDSALYFCASSLRQGRTSTYTQYFGPGTRLTVL.

V is TRBV11-2 and J is TRBJ1-4; D is perhaps TRBD1 (6 bases). Germline V lookup: CDR1 SGHAT, CDR2 FQNNGV. Between the trimmed V and J ends, which lost 7 bases and 1 base, there was a span of 10 bases. The CDR3 spans 14 residues. CDR3 coding DNA: TGTGCCAGCAAAAAACAGGGAACTAATGAAAAACTGTTTTTT. As protein: CASKKQGTNEKLFF.

This clone appeared many times. The J gene is TRBJ2-5, the V gene TRBV19; D gene uncertain. The CDR3 covers 13 residues. Between the trimmed V and J ends, which lost 5 bases and 5 bases, there was a span of 12 bases. Germline loops: CDR1 LNHDA, CDR2 SQIVND (reference sequence). The CDR3 DNA reads as TGTGCCAGTAGTGGCTCCTTGGAGGAGACCCAGTACTTC. The encoded protein is CASSGSLEETQYF.

V gene TRBV4-1 combines with J gene TRBJ2-2, with D unclear. In germline, CDR1 is MGHRA, CDR2 YSYEKL. The CDR3 extends over 15 amino acids. V was shortened by 0 bases and J by 7 bases, with 12 bases between the two germline ends. The CDR3 loop is CASSQDKGMGGELFF. In DNA form, the CDR3 reads TGCGCCAGCAGCCAAGATAAGGGTATGGGCGGGGAGCTGTTTTTT.

The table lists this clone with many counts. The CDR3 sequence: CASTWDRGSTDTQYF. The CDR3 nucleotides read TGCGCCAGTACGTGGGACAGGGGGTCCACAGATACGCAGTATTTT. The chain uses TRBV5-1 and TRBJ2-3; 11 positions agree with TRBD1. Germline V gene sequence: CDR1 SGHRS, CDR2 YFSETQ. J was trimmed by 2 bases and V by 8 bases; bases with no gene match: 7. CDR3 length equals 15 residues.

The count of this clone is one. CDR3 sequence: CASRKLAGGTGAYNEQFF. CDR3 nucleotides: TGTGCCAGTAGAAAACTAGCGGGAGGGACGGGCGCCTACAATGAGCAGTTCTTC. The chain carries TRBV19 and TRBJ2-1; 13 bases are a match to TRBD2. The CDR3 length is 18 residues. Germline trimming cut 6 bases from V and 2 bases from J; bases unmatched to any gene: 10. CDR1 is LNHDA and CDR2 is SQIVND in the germline V gene (reference sequence).

Many counts were recorded for this clone. The chain couples TRBV6-1 to TRBJ1-1; maybe TRBD1 (5 bases). Looked up from germline, CDR1 is MNHNS and CDR2 is SASEGT. V dropped 5 bases and J dropped 6 bases, with 16 bases sitting between them. CDR3 length equals 14 residues. DNA of the CDR3: TGTGCCAGCAGTTTGGGAGCAGGGATGCCTGAAGCTTTCTTT. Protein sequence: CASSLGAGMPEAFF.

This clone was counted at least ten times. The rearrangement links TRBV7-9 to TRBJ2-5; 9 positions agree with TRBD2. V dropped 11 bases and J dropped 5; count of bases not matched to a gene: 6. This CDR3 contains 12 residues. Germline-derived CDR1 and CDR2 are SEHNR and FQNEAQ (reference sequence). As DNA, the CDR3 is TGTGCCGGCCAGCGGGGGGAGGAGACCCAGTACTTC. This encodes CAGQRGEETQYF.

This clone appeared a few times. Given a much more abundant clone one base away, this may be a read error. The chain combines TRBV30 with TRBJ2-5; 8 positions agree with TRBD2. Germline V lookup: CDR1 GTSNPN, CDR2 SVGIG (reference sequence). After removal of 2 bases from V and 7 bases from J, the junction contained 9 bases not matched to a gene. The CDR3 sequence is 14 residues long. Here the CDR3 DNA reads TGTGCCTGGAGTAGAGCGGGGGATTTTGTGACCCAGTACTTC. This codes for CAWSRAGDFVTQYF.

The V call is TRBV2, the J call TRBJ1-1; 9 nucleotides match TRBD1. CDR1 and CDR2 from the germline V gene are SNHLY and FYNNEI. The CDR3 is made up of 19 amino acids. V was pared by 3 bases and J by 3 bases, with 17 bases of the junction left unmatched. CDR3 bases: TGTGCCAGCAGTGATGCCGGGACAGGGTTCTTTGTCGCTGACACTGAAGCTTTCTTT. Translated, it gives CASSDAGTGFFVADTEAFF.

As regards this clone: At one end, the junction sequence differs from germline, possibly due to a read error. The chain combines TRBV11-3 with TRBJ2-5; tentatively, D is TRBD1 (6 bases). Germline V gives CDR1 SGHNT, CDR2 YENEEA. The CDR3 has 15 residues. The CDR3 bases are TGTGCCGGCAGCTCAGGGGCAAGTCATCAAGAGACCCAGTACTTC. Encoded protein: CAGSSGASHQETQYF.

This clone was seen ten or more times. The gene calls are TRBV15 and TRBJ2-7; 8 bases line up with TRBD2. J lost 7 bases, V lost 3 bases, and 11 bases had no gene match. Germline V gene sequence: CDR1 LNHNV, CDR2 YYDKDF (reference sequence). The CDR3 totals 15 residues. The CDR3 DNA reads as TGTGCCACCAGCAGTAGCGGGGCGGGGGATGGGGAGCAGTACTTC. It encodes CATSSSGAGDGEQYF.

This clone was seen a few times. A clone one base away is much larger, so this may be a read error. The chain couples TRBV15 to TRBJ2-3, with D tentatively TRBD1 (6 bases). Matching the DNA end better, TRBJ1-5 makes the J call doubtful. The germline CDR1 and CDR2 sequences are LNHNV and YYDKDF (reference sequence). The CDR3 is made up of 14 amino acids. The CDR3 reads CATLRGGSTDTQHF. The CDR3, as DNA: TGTGCCACCTTAAGAGGGGGAAGCACAGATACGCAGCATTTT.

This clone showed up many times. The rearrangement uses TRBV6-1 and TRBJ1-5; D is unclear. The CDR3 loop spans 14 amino acids. Germline V gene data show CDR1 as MNHNS and CDR2 as SASEGT. V was shortened by 2 bases and J by 11 bases, with 16 bases between the two germline ends. The CDR3 DNA is TGTGCCAGCAGTGAAACACGGCCAGCAGTTTCCCAGCATTTT. Its translation: CASSETRPAVSQHF.

This clone has at least ten counts. Without the conserved terminal phenylalanine or tryptophan, this CDR3 likely stems from a read error. The DNA is omitted, as the CDR3 cannot be located on it reliably, and the CDR3 follows TCRdb's listing. This chain joins TRBV14 and TRBJ2-4; TRBD1 is taken as the D call from the table, unchecked against the DNA. Germline-derived CDR1 and CDR2 are SGHDN and FVKESK. Inclusive of both ends, the CDR3 amounts to 9 amino acids. CDR3 region: CASSQLGRG.

This chain links TRBV20-1 with TRBJ1-3; TRBD1 matches 8 bases. The CDR3 is 15 residues long. V lost 6 bases and J lost 3; bases outside the gene matches: 10. Germline CDR1 DFQATT, CDR2 SNEGSKA (reference sequence). The DNA of the CDR3 is TGCAGTGCCACGGACAGGGCACGGGGTGGAAACACCATATATTTT. It yields the protein CSATDRARGGNTIYF.

This clone was detected ten times or more. This chain connects TRBV11-2 to TRBJ1-1, with unresolved D. Trimming removed 2 bases from V and 3 bases from J, with 10 bases in between. The CDR3 runs 14 residues. Germline V gives CDR1 SGHAT, CDR2 FQNNGV. The CDR3: CASSLQVVHTEAFF. DNA for the CDR3: TGTGCCAGCAGCTTACAGGTTGTTCACACTGAAGCTTTCTTT.

In this sample, this clone turned up a few times. The V call is TRBV14, the J call TRBJ2-5; a possible D gene is TRBD1 (5 bases). The CDR3 runs 13 residues. Trimming removed 3 bases at V and 3 bases at J, with 8 bases between. CDR1 and CDR2 (germline): SGHDN, FVKESK. CDR3: CASSHLTEETQYF. The CDR3 DNA reads as TGTGCCAGCAGCCACTTGACAGAAGAGACCCAGTACTTC.

This clone was counted many times. This chain joins TRBV28 and TRBJ2-4; D is unclear. The V gene's germline CDR1 is MDHEN and CDR2 SYDVKM. CDR3 length equals 17 residues. The germline V and J ends were trimmed by 0 bases and 0 bases, with 12 bases remaining between them. The CDR3 region is CASSLWATELAKNIQYF. CDR3 DNA: TGTGCCAGCAGTTTATGGGCGACGGAATTAGCCAAAAACATTCAGTACTTC. The full variable domain, its missing parts supplied by reference TRBV28 and TRBJ2-4, is DVKVTQSSRYLVKRTGEKVFLECVQDMDHENMFWYRQDPGLGLRLIYFSYDVKMKEKGDIPEGYSVSREKKERFSLILESASTNQTSMYLCASSLWATELAKNIQYFGAGTRLSVL.

About this clone: Since a much larger clone is just one base distant, this may be a read error. The chain carries TRBV7-2 and TRBJ1-3; D gene unclear. The CDR3 loop spans 13 amino acids. Germline CDR1 reads SGHTA; CDR2 reads FQGNSA. The CDR3 here is CASSLEDGNAIYF. The CDR3 nucleotides are TGTGCCAGCAGCTTAGAAGACGGAAACGCCATATATTTT.

Ten or more counts support this clone. A much larger clone lies a single base off, so this may be a read error. The chain joins TRBV24-1 to TRBJ1-3, with unresolved D. The length of the CDR3 is 16 residues. CDR1 KGHDR and CDR2 SFDVKD come from the germline V gene. The CDR3: CATSDLGEDSGNTTYF. The DNA of the CDR3 is TGTGCCACCAGTGATTTGGGGGAAGACTCTGGAAACACCACATATTTT.

This clone has ten or more counts. CDR3 DNA: TGCGCCAGCAGCTTGGTAAAGGGGGGGTTTGCGGACACTGAAGCTTTCTTT. Its protein is CASSLVKGGFADTEAFF. V usage is TRBV5-1 and J usage is TRBJ1-1; D perhaps matches TRBD1 (6 bases). This CDR3 spans 17 amino acids. V shed 0 bases and J shed 3 bases, with 18 bases lying between them. Germline V gene data show CDR1 as SGHRS and CDR2 as YFSETQ.

This clone was found many times. This chain links TRBV27 with TRBJ1-2, with TRBD1 identical over 7 bases. Trimming at V came to 0 bases and at J to 8 bases, leaving 15 bases not matched to a gene. The CDR3 length is 17 residues. Germline V gene sequence: CDR1 MNHEY, CDR2 SMNVEV (reference sequence). CDR3 in amino acids: CASSLSSRGDSTGGYTF. CDR3 in DNA: TGTGCCAGCAGTTTATCCTCTCGCGGGGACAGCACGGGGGGCTACACCTTC.